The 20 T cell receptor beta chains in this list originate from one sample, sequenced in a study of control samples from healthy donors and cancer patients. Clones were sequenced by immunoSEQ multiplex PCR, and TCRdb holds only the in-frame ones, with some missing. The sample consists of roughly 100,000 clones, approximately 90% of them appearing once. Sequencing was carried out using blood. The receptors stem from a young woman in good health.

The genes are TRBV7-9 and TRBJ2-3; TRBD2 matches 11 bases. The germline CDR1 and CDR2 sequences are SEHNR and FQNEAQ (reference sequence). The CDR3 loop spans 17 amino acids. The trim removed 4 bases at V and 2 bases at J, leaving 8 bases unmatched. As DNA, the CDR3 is TGTGCCAGCAGCTCTACCGTAGCGGGGGGGCCCACAGATACGCAGTATTTT. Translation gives CASSSTVAGGPTDTQYF.

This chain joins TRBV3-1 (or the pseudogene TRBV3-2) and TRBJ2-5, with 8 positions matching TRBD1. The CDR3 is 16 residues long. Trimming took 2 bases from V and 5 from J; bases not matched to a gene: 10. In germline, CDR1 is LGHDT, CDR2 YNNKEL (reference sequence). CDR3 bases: TGTGCCAGCAGCCAAACCCCCCAGGGGGCTTGGGAGACCCAGTACTTC. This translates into CASSQTPQGAWETQYF.

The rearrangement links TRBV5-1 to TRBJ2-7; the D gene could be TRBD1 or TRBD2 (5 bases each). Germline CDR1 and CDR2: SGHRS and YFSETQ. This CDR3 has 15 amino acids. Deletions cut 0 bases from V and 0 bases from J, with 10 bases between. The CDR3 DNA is TGCGCCAGCAGCTTGGCCGGGGCGAGCTCCTACGAGCAGTACTTC. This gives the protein CASSLAGASSYEQYF.

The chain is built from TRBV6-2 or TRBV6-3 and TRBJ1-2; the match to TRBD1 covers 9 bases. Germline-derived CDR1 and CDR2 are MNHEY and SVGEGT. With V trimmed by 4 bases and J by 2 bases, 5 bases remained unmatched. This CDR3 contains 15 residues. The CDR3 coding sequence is TGTGCCAGCAGTTCCTATGGACAGGGGAACTATGGCTACACCTTC. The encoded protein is CASSSYGQGNYGYTF.

The CDR3 region is CASSVRVFGTLNTGELFF. The CDR3 DNA follows: TGTGCCAGCAGCGTACGAGTATTCGGGACCCTTAACACCGGGGAGCTGTTTTTT. V gene TRBV9 combines with J gene TRBJ2-2; D assignment may be TRBD1 or TRBD2 (5 bases each). Germline V gene lookup returns CDR1 SGDLS and CDR2 YYNGEE. The CDR3 contains 18 residues. The V gene lost 1 base and the J gene lost 2 bases, with 18 bases spanning the gap.

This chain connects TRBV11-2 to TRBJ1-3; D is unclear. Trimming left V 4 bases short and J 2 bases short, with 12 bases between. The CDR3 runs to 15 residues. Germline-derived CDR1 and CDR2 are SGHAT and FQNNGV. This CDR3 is CASSSMVGPGNTIYF. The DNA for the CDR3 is TGTGCCAGCAGCTCGATGGTCGGACCTGGAAACACCATATATTTT.

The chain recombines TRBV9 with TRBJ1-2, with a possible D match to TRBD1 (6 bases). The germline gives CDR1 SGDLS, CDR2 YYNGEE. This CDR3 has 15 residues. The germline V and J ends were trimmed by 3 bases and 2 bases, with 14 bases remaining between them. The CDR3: CASSGWGGHNYGYTF. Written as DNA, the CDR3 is TGTGCCAGCAGCGGATGGGGGGGACACAACTATGGCTACACCTTC.

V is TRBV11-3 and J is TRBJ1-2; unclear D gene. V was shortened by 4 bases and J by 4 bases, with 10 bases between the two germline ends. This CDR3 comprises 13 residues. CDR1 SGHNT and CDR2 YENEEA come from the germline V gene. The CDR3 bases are TGTGCCAGCAGCTCGCCGACATCCTATGGCTACACCTTC. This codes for CASSSPTSYGYTF.

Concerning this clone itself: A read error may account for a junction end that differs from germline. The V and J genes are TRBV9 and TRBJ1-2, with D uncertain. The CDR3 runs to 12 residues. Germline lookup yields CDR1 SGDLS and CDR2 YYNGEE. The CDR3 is CANSVVFGGYTF. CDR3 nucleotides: TGTGCCAACAGCGTAGTCTTCGGGGGCTACACCTTC.

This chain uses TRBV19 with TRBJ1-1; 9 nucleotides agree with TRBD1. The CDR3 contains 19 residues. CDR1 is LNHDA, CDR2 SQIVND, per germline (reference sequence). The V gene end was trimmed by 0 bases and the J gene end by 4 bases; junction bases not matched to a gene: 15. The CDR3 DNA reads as TGTGCCAGTAGTATAGATCCAGGACAGGGGTTTTTGGGGAGCACTGAAGCTTTCTTT. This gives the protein CASSIDPGQGFLGSTEAFF. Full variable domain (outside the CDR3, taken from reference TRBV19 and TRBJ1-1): DGGITQSPKYLFRKEGQNVTLSCEQNLNHDAMYWYRQDPGQGLRLIYYSQIVNDFQKGDIAEGYSVSREKKESFPLTVTSAQKNPTAFYLCASSIDPGQGFLGSTEAFFGQGTRLTVV.

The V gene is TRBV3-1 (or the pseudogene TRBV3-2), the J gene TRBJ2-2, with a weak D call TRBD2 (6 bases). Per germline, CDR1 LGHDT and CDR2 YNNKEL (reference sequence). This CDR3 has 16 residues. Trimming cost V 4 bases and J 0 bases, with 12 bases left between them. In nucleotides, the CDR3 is TGTGCCAGCAGCCCGCGGGGCCAATCGAACACCGGGGAGCTGTTTTTT. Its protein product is CASSPRGQSNTGELFF.

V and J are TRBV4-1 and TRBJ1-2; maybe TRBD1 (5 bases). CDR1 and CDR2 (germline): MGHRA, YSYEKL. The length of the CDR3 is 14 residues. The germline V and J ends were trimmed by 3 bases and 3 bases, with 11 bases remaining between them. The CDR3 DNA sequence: TGCGCCAGCAGCCATCTCCGGGGCCACTATGGCTACACCTTC. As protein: CASSHLRGHYGYTF.

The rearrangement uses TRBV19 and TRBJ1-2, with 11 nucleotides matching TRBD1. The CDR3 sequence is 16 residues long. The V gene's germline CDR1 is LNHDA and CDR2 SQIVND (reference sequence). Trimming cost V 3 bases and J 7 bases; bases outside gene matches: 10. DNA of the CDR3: TGTGCCAGTAGTATCCAAGGCGGACAGGGGGCGCGTGGCTACACCTTC. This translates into CASSIQGGQGARGYTF.

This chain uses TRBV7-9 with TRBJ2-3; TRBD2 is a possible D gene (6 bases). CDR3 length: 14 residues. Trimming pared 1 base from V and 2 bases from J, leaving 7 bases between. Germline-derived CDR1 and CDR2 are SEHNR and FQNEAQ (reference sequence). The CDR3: CASSLGGDTDTQYF. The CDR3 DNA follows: TGTGCCAGCAGCTTAGGCGGGGACACAGATACGCAGTATTTT.

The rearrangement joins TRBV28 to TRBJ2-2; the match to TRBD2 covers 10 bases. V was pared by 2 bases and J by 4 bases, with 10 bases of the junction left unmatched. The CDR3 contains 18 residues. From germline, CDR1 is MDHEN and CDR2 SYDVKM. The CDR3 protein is CASSLTPSLAGVTGELFF. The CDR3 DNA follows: TGTGCCAGCAGTTTAACCCCCTCGCTAGCGGGGGTCACCGGGGAGCTGTTTTTT.

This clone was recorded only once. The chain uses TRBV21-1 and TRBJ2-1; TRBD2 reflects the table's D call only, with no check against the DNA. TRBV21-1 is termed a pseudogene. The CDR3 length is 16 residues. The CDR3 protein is CASSNLGVAGHNEQFF. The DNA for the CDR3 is TGTGCCAGCAGCAACCTCGGGGTAGCGGGACATAATGAGCAGTTCTTC.

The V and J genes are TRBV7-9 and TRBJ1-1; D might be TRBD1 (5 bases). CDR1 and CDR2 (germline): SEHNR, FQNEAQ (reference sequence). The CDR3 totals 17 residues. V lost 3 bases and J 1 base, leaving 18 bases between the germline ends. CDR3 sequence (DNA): TGTGCCAGCAGCTTGGGGTCTGGGGGTGGGACGAACACTGAAGCTTTCTTT. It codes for CASSLGSGGGTNTEAFF.

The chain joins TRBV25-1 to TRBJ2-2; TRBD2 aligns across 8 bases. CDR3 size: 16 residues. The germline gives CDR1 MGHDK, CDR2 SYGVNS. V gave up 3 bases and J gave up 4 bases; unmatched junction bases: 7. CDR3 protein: CASSDPAGVLTGELFF. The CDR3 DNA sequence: TGTGCCAGCAGTGACCCAGCGGGGGTTCTCACCGGGGAGCTGTTTTTT.

The CDR3 nucleotides read TGTGCCAGTAGTTGGGGGACTAGCGGCTACGAGCAGTACTTC. It codes for CASSWGTSGYEQYF. The chain employs TRBV19 and TRBJ2-7; 11 positions match TRBD2. Losses at the gene ends were 5 bases for V and 3 bases for J; bases not matched to a gene: 3. The CDR3 has 14 residues. Per germline, CDR1 LNHDA and CDR2 SQIVND (reference sequence).

CDR3 sequence reads: CATSRVRGQGHKSTNEKLFF. For the CDR3, the DNA is TGTGCCACCAGCAGAGTTCGGGGACAGGGACATAAGTCAACTAATGAAAAACTGTTTTTT. The chain links TRBV15 to TRBJ1-4; TRBD1 matches at 9 bases. CDR1 LNHNV and CDR2 YYDKDF come from the germline V gene (reference sequence). The V gene end was trimmed by 1 base and the J gene end by 0 bases; junction bases not matched to a gene: 12. The CDR3 runs 20 residues.